Listed below are T cell receptor beta chains from one sample, sequenced in a study of cytotoxic CD8 clonotypes in ibrutinib-treated CLL. Using immunoSEQ multiplex PCR, the repertoire was profiled, and TCRdb retains in-frame clones only, with some absent. The repertoire holds around 27,000 clones, with approximately 57% as singletons. Sequences were derived from PBMCs, sampled before ibrutinib treatment. The receptors originated from a human donor with chronic lymphocytic leukemia. CDR3s include the opening cysteine and the closing phenylalanine or tryptophan. The D gene is left open where the match is weak. Clone size is shown for a subset of rows, as once, few, many or a class of expanded clone.

d_call clone_size j_call v_call cdr3_aa cdr3_nt
. . TRBJ2-7 TRBV28 CASSLYLIDEQYF TGTGCCAGCAGTTTATATTTGATCGACGAGCAGTACTTC
. . TRBJ2-6 TRBV5-1 CASSEGSGANVLTF TGCGCCAGCAGCGAGGGATCTGGGGCCAACGTCCTGACTTTC
TRBD1 few TRBJ2-7 TRBV10-3 CATRGQGLEQYF TGTGCCACCAGGGGACAGGGGCTCGAGCAGTACTTC
. . TRBJ2-7 TRBV5-4 CASSRGSGGGEQYF TGTGCCAGCAGCAGGGGCTCCGGGGGCGGCGAGCAGTACTTC
TRBD1 few TRBJ1-4 TRBV2 CASSRPQGTATNEKLFF TGTGCCAGCAGTCGCCCCCAGGGGACAGCAACTAATGAAAAACTGTTTTTT
. . TRBJ1-1 TRBV9 CASSVKGVNTEAFF TGTGCCAGCAGCGTGAAGGGCGTGAACACTGAAGCTTTCTTT
TRBD2 few TRBJ2-7 TRBV6-5 CASSYPSGRGYEQYF TGTGCCAGCAGTTACCCTAGCGGGAGGGGCTACGAGCAGTACTTC
TRBD1 . TRBJ2-7 TRBV5-6 CASSKEYRGRYEQYF TGTGCCAGCAGCAAAGAGTACAGGGGGCGGTACGAGCAGTACTTC
. . TRBJ2-7 TRBV7-9 CASSLQGPPYEQYF TGTGCCAGCAGCCTACAGGGTCCCCCCTACGAGCAGTACTTC
. . TRBJ2-1 TRBV9 CASRGLLGGQFF TGTGCCAGCAGGGGTCTACTCGGGGGACAGTTCTTC
. . TRBJ2-2 TRBV7-9 CASSFGSGNTGELFF TGTGCCAGCAGCTTCGGATCGGGGAACACCGGGGAGCTGTTTTTT
. few TRBJ1-2 TRBV4-1 CASSQAGAGYGYTF TGCGCCAGCAGCCAAGCCGGGGCTGGATATGGCTACACCTTC
. . TRBJ2-5 TRBV4-1 CASSPGTARGTQYF TGCGCCAGCAGCCCCGGGACAGCGCGGGGGACCCAGTACTTC
TRBD1 . TRBJ1-6 TRBV27 CASSLSVRGLNSPLHF TGTGCCAGCAGTTTATCGGTCAGGGGGTTGAATTCACCCCTCCACTTT
. . TRBJ2-5 TRBV7-8 CASSSPGGIRETQYF TGTGCCAGCAGCTCCCCCGGCGGGATCCGAGAGACCCAGTACTTC
TRBD1 . TRBJ1-5 TRBV27 CASSLTGGPQHF TGTGCCAGCAGTCTGACAGGGGGGCCCCAGCATTTT
TRBD1 . TRBJ1-2 TRBV9 CASSVDWWTGEAIGYTF TGTGCCAGCAGCGTAGATTGGTGGACAGGGGAGGCTATTGGCTACACCTTC